Listed here are 2 T cell receptor beta chains from one sample, sequenced in a study of cytomegalovirus exposure and HLA in healthy donors. PCR was performed using 60 Vbeta and 13 Jbeta primers. Profiled with immunoSEQ multiplex PCR; TCRdb holds only in-frame clones, not every one. Of some 150,000 clones in the sample, around a tenth were seen once. Sequencing was performed on PBMCs. Every receptor here comes from a man aged 50-60 years in good health and CMV-seronegative.

The chain is built from TRBV6-1 and TRBJ1-2; D is uncertain. From germline, CDR1 is MNHNS and CDR2 SASEGT. CDR3 length: 13 amino acids. V lost 8 bases and J lost 3, with 13 bases in between. CDR3 sequence: CASGHRKDYGYTF. CDR3 coding DNA: TGTGCCAGCGGGCACCGCAAGGACTATGGCTACACCTTC.

The chain links TRBV7-2 to TRBJ2-7; 12 bases agree with TRBD2. Looked up from germline, CDR1 is SGHTA and CDR2 is FQGNSA. The CDR3 has 19 residues. The J segment lost 4 bases and the V segment lost 5 bases, leaving 18 bases of the junction unmatched. This chain's CDR3 is CASSGPSGRDERGRYEQYF. Here the CDR3 DNA reads TGTGCCAGCAGCGGACCTAGCGGGAGGGACGAGCGTGGCAGGTACGAGCAGTACTTC.